This T cell receptor beta chain appears in the sequencing data of a study of blood T cells in healthy people across ages. Findings of the study overall: Naive CD4+ cells and diversity were both higher in long-lived donors than in aged donors.

PCR was performed a second time for about 7 to 11 cycles using a sample-barcoded 5' primer and a J-beta primer mix. Every cDNA was tagged by a template-switch adaptor with 12 random nucleotides. A single record per CDR3 protein comes from TCRdb applying MiXCR to the 5' RACE reads. The table shows fewer than 2 million distinct CDR3 sequences, with around 40% occurring only once. In the case of this clonotype: Its antigen is unidentified.

Isolation recovered at least 6 million PBMCs from every sample. This receptor was identified in a human donor in good health. Sequencing was carried out using blood.

CDR3 amino acids: CASRTGVEGEQFF. The CDR3 bases are TGCGCCAGCAGAACAGGGGTAGAAGGTGAGCAGTTCTTC. This rearrangement joins TRBV5-1 to TRBJ2-1; TRBD1 agrees at 7 bases. The junction had 8 bases not matched to a gene; V was cut back by 5 bases and J by 9 bases. Germline loops: CDR1 SGHRS, CDR2 YFSETQ. CDR3 size: 13 residues.